This T cell receptor beta chain was retrieved from a study of a mutant IDH1 vaccine in newly diagnosed glioma. About the research overall: Treated patients were approximately 62% male, roughly 40% female, mean age about 41 years. Most patients had received both radiotherapy and temozolomide, the prior options being radiotherapy, temozolomide, or both.

With regard to this clone: What it binds is unknown.

As for time point: baseline, week 1 (first vaccination visit). Treatment given: pre-vaccination baseline after standard-of-care therapy. The donor cohort comprised cases of new WHO grade 3 or 4 IDH1-mutant, ATRX-lost astrocytoma. The repertoire was sequenced with immunoSEQ multiplex PCR; TCRdb's copy has only in-frame clones and lacks some. The sample has about 59,000 clones; 75% to 95% are singletons. This CDR3 has 14 residues. The germline V gene has CDR1 LGHNA and CDR2 YNFKEQ. Trimming shortened V by 4 bases and J by 6 bases, and 16 bases separated the two germline ends. Overall study results and limits: The study observed vaccine-induced immune responses in more than 80% of patients.

This receptor was obtained from a man aged 50-59 years with glioma. V gene TRBV4-2 combines with J gene TRBJ2-7, with D tentatively TRBD2 (7 bases). Sample: PBMCs, taken from a glioma patient treated with radiotherapy, temozolomide or both. CDR3: CASSLQGTGGEQYF. The CDR3 region has the DNA TGTGCCAGCAGCCTCCAGGGGACGGGAGGCGAGCAGTACTTC.